This T cell receptor (beta chain) was identified in a study of blood T cells in healthy people across ages. Alongside a J-beta primer mix, a sample-barcoded 5' primer served in a second PCR lasting about 6 to 12 cycles. TCRdb used MiXCR to reprocess the 5' RACE reads, holding one entry per CDR3 protein. The profile shows about 1,600,000 distinct CDR3 sequences, 40% to 50% of them singletons. Trimming left V 1 base short and J 7 bases short, with 13 bases between. Per the germline V gene, CDR1 is SGHAT and CDR2 is FQDESV (reference sequence). This CDR3 spans 14 amino acids. Notes on this clonotype: Its matching antigen is unknown.

Study findings and constraints: From one million sequenced T cells, diversity estimates were lower bounds. The long-lived group displayed more naive CD4+ cells, plus higher diversity, than the aged donors did. There was no known CMV status for donors, so expanded clonotype changes were possibly confounded. As age increased, TCR beta diversity per million T cells fell in a roughly linear fashion.

The receptor's source is a woman aged 18-30 years in good health. V is TRBV11-1 and J is TRBJ1-2; D is ambiguous. Sequences were obtained from blood. Written as DNA, the CDR3 is TGTGCCAGCAGCTTAGAGGCAGCAAGTCCTGGCTACACCTTC. Protein: CASSLEAASPGYTF.